The source of this T cell receptor beta chain is a study of beta chain features in type 1 diabetes. Findings and limits, study-wide: More deletions and fewer insertions at VDJ junctions were found in patients with type 1 diabetes. For Type 1 diabetes patients, all four CD4+ subsets carried TCRB CDR3s that were moderately but significantly shorter. Patients' naive, central memory and regulatory TCRB repertoires appeared more alike than those of healthy donors.

In regard to this clone: Antigen unknown.

The V gene lost 0 bases and the J gene lost 5 bases, with 12 bases spanning the gap. There are 15 residues in the CDR3. Germline V gene lookup returns CDR1 MNHNY and CDR2 SVGAGI (reference sequence). Reverse transcription of all isolated RNA meant that expressed TCRB transcripts were sequenced. Profiling relied on immunoSEQ multiplex PCR, and the TCRdb table lists in-frame clones only, not all of them. The sample includes over 100,000 clones, about 17% of them seen just once. Sorting based on CD45RO/CCR7/CD25/CD127/CD95/CD27 separated CD4+ naive, central memory, regulatory and stem cell-like memory cells.

This chain connects TRBV6-6 to TRBJ2-3; possibly TRBD2 for D (5 bases). The receptor's source is a man aged 30-40 years with type 1 diabetes. The sequencing sample was made of central memory CD4+ T cells from blood. The CDR3 DNA reads as TGTGCCAGCAGTTACTCGATGGAGGCGGGAGATACGCAGTATTTT. Amino acid sequence: CASSYSMEAGDTQYF.